Each of the 17 T cell receptor beta chains below was sequenced from the same sample in a study of blood T cell repertoires in COVID-19. The assay was immunoSEQ multiplex PCR, and TCRdb's table has in-frame clones only and misses some. The sample includes some 190,000 clones, 80% to 90% of them seen just once. The sample was peripheral blood. The receptors derive from a woman older than 75 with acute or convalescent COVID-19.

The chain couples TRBV20-1 to TRBJ2-7, with 7 bases aligning to TRBD2. The V gene end was trimmed by 3 bases and the J gene end by 6 bases; junction bases not matched to a gene: 17. Germline CDR1 DFQATT, CDR2 SNEGSKA (reference sequence). CDR3 length: 16 amino acids. CDR3 DNA: TGCAGTGCTAGTCCTAGGACTAGTCCTCACCCTCGCGAGCAGTACTTC. Protein: CSASPRTSPHPREQYF.

The rearrangement joins TRBV28 to TRBJ2-1, with D maybe TRBD2 (6 bases). V lost 7 bases and J 0 bases, leaving 16 bases between the germline ends. Germline loops: CDR1 MDHEN, CDR2 SYDVKM. CDR3 length equals 16 residues. The chain's CDR3 is CASILGGTSSYNEQFF. CDR3 nucleotides: TGTGCCAGCATCCTCGGAGGGACGAGCTCCTACAATGAGCAGTTCTTC.

This chain connects TRBV18 to TRBJ2-4; maybe TRBD1 (6 bases). V was trimmed by 5 bases and J by 0 bases, leaving 17 bases between them. The germline V gene has CDR1 KGHSH and CDR2 LQKENI. CDR3 length: 17 amino acids. DNA for the CDR3: TGTGCCAGCTCAACACTAGGACAGAGCGGAGCCAAAAACATTCAGTACTTC. It yields the protein CASSTLGQSGAKNIQYF.

The chain recombines TRBV4-3 with TRBJ2-3; 8 nucleotides match TRBD2. The trim removed 6 bases at V and 0 bases at J, leaving 8 bases unmatched. The germline V gene has CDR1 LGHNA and CDR2 YSLEER. CDR3 length: 16 amino acids. The CDR3 is CASRHGAGVSTDTQYF. The CDR3 DNA reads as TGCGCCAGCAGACACGGAGCGGGAGTAAGCACAGATACGCAGTATTTT.

As DNA, the CDR3 is TGTGCCAGCAGTACAGAGAACTATGGCTACACCTTC. Protein product: CASSTENYGYTF. The genes are TRBV12-3 or TRBV12-4 and TRBJ1-2, with D unresolved. Trimming took off 5 bases at V and 2 bases at J, with 6 bases between the two ends. This CDR3 region has 12 residues.

The chain has TRBV7-8 and TRBJ2-5, with 7 bases lining up with TRBD1. The CDR3 is 16 residues long. V trimming: 3 bases; J trimming: 1 base; junction bases outside the gene matches: 8. Germline assignment: CDR1 SGHVS and CDR2 FQNEAQ. This CDR3 is CASSFRQGVVQETQYF. The CDR3 coding sequence is TGTGCCAGCAGCTTCAGACAGGGAGTGGTCCAAGAGACCCAGTACTTC. The entire variable domain, with the rest obtained from reference TRBV7-8 and TRBJ2-5, is as follows: GAGVSQSPRYKVAKRGQDVALRCDPISGHVSLFWYQQALGQGPEFLTYFQNEAQLDKSGLPSDRFFAERPEGSVSTLKIQRTQQEDSAVYLCASSFRQGVVQETQYFGPGTRLLVL.

The gene calls are TRBV2 and TRBJ1-5; no clear D. CDR1 is SNHLY, CDR2 FYNNEI, per germline. V lost 8 bases to trimming and J lost 0 bases, with 8 bases between them. The CDR3 spans 13 residues. CDR3 region: CASQPTSNQPQHF. The CDR3, as DNA: TGTGCCAGCCAACCTACTAGCAATCAGCCCCAGCATTTT.

This clone was seen only once. This rearrangement joins TRBV7-9 to TRBJ2-2, with D unresolved. This CDR3 has 14 amino acids. Germline assignment: CDR1 SEHNR and CDR2 FQNEAQ (reference sequence). Deletions cut 5 bases from V and 2 bases from J, with 9 bases between. In DNA, the CDR3 is TGTGCCAGCAGCCCCACATCTAACACCGGGGAGCTGTTTTTT. This sequence encodes CASSPTSNTGELFF.

This clone has just a few counts. The chain has TRBV6-6 and TRBJ1-2; D is unclear. With 5 bases removed from V and 4 bases from J, the gap between germline ends came to 11 bases. CDR1 and CDR2 (germline): MNHNY, SVGAGI (reference sequence). This CDR3 comprises 13 residues. In DNA, the CDR3 is TGTGCCAGCAGTGCCGGGGAGGCCTATGGCTACACCTTC. Residues: CASSAGEAYGYTF.

This clone was seen a single time. V gene TRBV20-1 combines with J gene TRBJ2-7; a possible D gene is TRBD2 (5 bases). Germline CDR1 reads DFQATT; CDR2 reads SNEGSKA (reference sequence). Trimming left V 5 bases short and J 0 bases short, with 11 bases between. The CDR3 consists of 13 residues. DNA of the CDR3: TGCAGTGCTGGTGGGAGTGCCTCCTACGAGCAGTACTTC. Amino acid sequence: CSAGGSASYEQYF.

The chain uses TRBV2 and TRBJ1-5, with D possibly being TRBD1 (5 bases). Per the germline V gene, CDR1 is SNHLY and CDR2 is FYNNEI. CDR3 size: 14 residues. The V gene lost 6 bases and the J gene lost 1 base, with 10 bases spanning the gap. The CDR3 sequence is CASRQGMSNQPQHF. The CDR3 DNA is TGTGCCAGCAGGCAGGGAATGAGCAATCAGCCCCAGCATTTT.

The V call is TRBV7-9, the J call TRBJ1-2, with D possibly being TRBD1 (6 bases). The CDR3 runs 15 residues. Trimming removed 8 bases at V and 9 bases at J, with 25 bases between. Per germline, CDR1 SEHNR and CDR2 FQNEAQ (reference sequence). CDR3 in amino acids: CASHREGTLISSYTF. The CDR3 nucleotides are TGTGCCAGCCACAGGGAGGGGACTTTGATCAGCAGCTACACCTTC.

The V call is TRBV4-3, the J call TRBJ1-4; unclear D gene. Germline values: CDR1 LGHNA, CDR2 YSLEER. The CDR3 is 16 amino acids. V was pared by 4 bases and J by 3 bases, with 15 bases between. The CDR3, as DNA: TGCGCCAGCAGCCTTCAAGGGAGGGTGGCTAATGAAAAACTGTTTTTT. Protein: CASSLQGRVANEKLFF.

The rearrangement uses TRBV20-1 and TRBJ2-5; 7 nucleotides line up with TRBD2. CDR1 is DFQATT and CDR2 is SNEGSKA in the germline V gene (reference sequence). The CDR3 totals 11 residues. V was clipped by 5 bases and J by 5 bases; unmatched bases: 2. CDR3 protein: CSAGGEETQYF. In nucleotides, the CDR3 is TGCAGTGCTGGGGGGGAGGAGACCCAGTACTTC.

This chain uses TRBV29-1 with TRBJ2-3; D may be TRBD1 (6 bases). The germline V and J ends were trimmed by 4 bases and 5 bases, with 19 bases remaining between them. Germline values: CDR1 SQVTM, CDR2 ANQGSEA. This CDR3 spans 15 amino acids. The CDR3 coding sequence is TGCAGCGTTGTAGGCAGGGGTCCCGTAAGAGATACGCAGTATTTT. It is translated as CSVVGRGPVRDTQYF.

This chain joins TRBV24-1 and TRBJ1-1; a possible D gene is TRBD1 (6 bases). Trimming took 7 bases from V and 1 from J, leaving 9 bases between them. The germline V gene encodes CDR1 KGHDR and CDR2 SFDVKD. The CDR3 is 13 amino acids. The CDR3 region is CATRQTGNTEAFF. CDR3 DNA sequence: TGTGCCACCAGACAGACAGGGAACACTGAAGCTTTCTTT.

This clone showed up just once. This chain links TRBV12-3 or TRBV12-4 with TRBJ1-5; D is perhaps TRBD1 (5 bases). Trimming stripped 3 bases from V and 5 bases from J, with 8 bases between. The CDR3 covers 13 residues. CDR3 protein: CASSLSRDQPQHF. As DNA, the CDR3 is TGTGCCAGCAGTTTGAGCAGGGATCAGCCCCAGCATTTT.